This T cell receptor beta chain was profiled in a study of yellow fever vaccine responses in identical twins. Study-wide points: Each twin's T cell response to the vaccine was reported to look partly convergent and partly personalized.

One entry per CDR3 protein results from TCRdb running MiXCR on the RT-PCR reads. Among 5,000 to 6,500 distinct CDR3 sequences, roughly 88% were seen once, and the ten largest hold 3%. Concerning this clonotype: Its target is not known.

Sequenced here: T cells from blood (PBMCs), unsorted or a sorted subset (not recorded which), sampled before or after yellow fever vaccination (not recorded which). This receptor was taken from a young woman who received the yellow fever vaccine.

The CDR3 bases are TGTGCCAGCAGCCAAGATTTGGTGAACACTGAAGCTTTCTTT. The encoded protein is CASSQDLVNTEAFF. The rearrangement uses TRBV3-1 and TRBJ1-1; D not resolved. This CDR3 spans 14 amino acids. Germline-derived CDR1 and CDR2 are LGHDT and YNNKEL (reference sequence). V lost 0 bases, J lost 0 bases, and 5 bases lay in between.